This T cell receptor (beta chain) is from a study of T cell changes during pregnancy in multiple sclerosis. The V and J ends lost 1 base and 4 bases respectively, with 5 bases between them. There are 13 residues in the CDR3. CDR1 and CDR2 from the germline V gene are LGHNA and YSLEER. The data were produced by immunoSEQ multiplex PCR, yet TCRdb's version contains in-frame clones alone and is incomplete. The table has 25,000 to 35,000 clones, 88% seen once. The V gene is TRBV4-3, the J gene TRBJ2-1; D gene ambiguous. Sequenced material: CD4+ T cells from peripheral blood mononuclear cells, taken in the first trimester of pregnancy. The receptor comes from a female donor in good health, enrolled as a control in a pregnancy study. The CDR3 loop reads CASSQGLYNEQFF. The CDR3 nucleotides are TGCGCCAGCAGCCAAGGACTTTACAATGAGCAGTTCTTC.